These T cell receptor beta chains were read from a single sample in a study of somatic mutations in cytotoxic T cells in rheumatoid arthritis. The table came from immunoSEQ multiplex PCR; TCRdb's copy has only in-frame clones and leaves some out. The data show under 20,000 clones, roughly 74% seen once. Sample: CD8+ T cells sorted from blood. These receptors originate from an adult with rheumatoid arthritis. The CDR3 runs from the conserved cysteine through the conserved F or W. Fields, in order: J gene, V gene, D gene, CDR3 protein. The D gene is left open where the match is weak.

>TRBJ1-2|TRBV6-6|.
CASSYSTQGQGYGYTF
>TRBJ1-2|TRBV5-8|TRBD1
CASSLTWTGSPGYTF
>TRBJ2-1|TRBV18|.
CASSPDYNEQFF
>TRBJ2-3|TRBV6-5|TRBD1
CASSYSRGQDTDTQYF
>TRBJ1-4|TRBV10-2|TRBD1
CASRAGGRVATNEKLFF
>TRBJ1-1|TRBV27|.
CASTQSGTYTEAFF
>TRBJ2-1|TRBV28|.
CASSLLGSSYNEQFF
>TRBJ1-5|TRBV6-6|.
CASSSQYSNQPQHF
>TRBJ2-7|TRBV5-4|.
CASSTGTLGEQYF
>TRBJ1-2|TRBV29-1|TRBD1
CSVEGQGPNSYGYTF
>TRBJ2-1|TRBV7-8|TRBD1
CASSPRDRDNEQFF
>TRBJ1-5|TRBV10-2|.
CASSDWGFSPQHF
>TRBJ2-7|TRBV4-1|.
CASSQDRGGRSYF
>TRBJ1-3|TRBV9|.
CASSVDRVAGNTIYF
>TRBJ2-1|TRBV9|.
CASHPGNYNEQFF
>TRBJ2-2|TRBV6-1|TRBD2
CASSEGLAGWGYSGELFF
>TRBJ1-1|TRBV7-6|TRBD1
CASSLGGTGYMNTEAFF
>TRBJ2-3|TRBV4-1|.
CASSPVGRPLTDTQYF
>TRBJ1-2|TRBV29-1|.
CSVRLGTNGYTF
>TRBJ2-7|TRBV10-3|.
CATYRDPGPGYEQYF
>TRBJ2-7|TRBV11-2|TRBD1
CASSLAPEDRGLYF
>TRBJ1-5|TRBV19|TRBD1
CASSSTGTGNQPQHF
>TRBJ1-2|TRBV10-2|.
CASMGARGYTF
>TRBJ1-5|TRBV2|.
CASSESDLFQPQHF
>TRBJ2-7|TRBV5-1|.
CASSFGGLGSYEQYF
>TRBJ2-1|TRBV12-5|TRBD2
CASGLPPGLAGMNEQFF
>TRBJ2-1|TRBV30|.
CAWSTRGDYNEQFF
>TRBJ2-3|TRBV27|.
CASSLEGSRGNTQYF
>TRBJ2-7|TRBV30|.
CAWGMTNEQYF
>TRBJ2-7|TRBV27|.
CASSLTGSYEQYF
>TRBJ1-2|TRBV9|TRBD1
CASSAGQNPYGYTF
>TRBJ1-2|TRBV18|TRBD1
CASSQIRDRGRSGYTF
>TRBJ2-1|TRBV7-9|.
CASSPSLGLTVEQFF
>TRBJ1-2|TRBV25-1|.
CASTSTGEGNYGYTF
>TRBJ2-3|TRBV7-8|.
CASSLVASKTDTQYF